The TCR beta chain described here comes from a study of T cell responses to AZD1222 COVID-19 vaccine. About the study: The study pooled second doses at about 4 or about 12 weeks.

The CDR3 loop spans 13 amino acids. Trimming took off 10 bases at V and 1 base at J, with 13 bases between the two ends. Germline V CDR1 and CDR2: SGHTA, FQGNSA. TCRdb's copy holds only in-frame clones and misses some; the assay was immunoSEQ multiplex PCR. The table lists 100,000 to 150,000 clones, around 90% of them singletons. The specimen was peripheral blood, collected on day 0 of AZD1222 vaccination. The source is an adult in good health. This chain uses TRBV7-2 with TRBJ1-1, with D hard to call. The CDR3 protein is CATCIDSNTEAFF. The DNA of the CDR3 is TGTGCCACCTGCATAGATTCGAACACTGAAGCTTTCTTT.